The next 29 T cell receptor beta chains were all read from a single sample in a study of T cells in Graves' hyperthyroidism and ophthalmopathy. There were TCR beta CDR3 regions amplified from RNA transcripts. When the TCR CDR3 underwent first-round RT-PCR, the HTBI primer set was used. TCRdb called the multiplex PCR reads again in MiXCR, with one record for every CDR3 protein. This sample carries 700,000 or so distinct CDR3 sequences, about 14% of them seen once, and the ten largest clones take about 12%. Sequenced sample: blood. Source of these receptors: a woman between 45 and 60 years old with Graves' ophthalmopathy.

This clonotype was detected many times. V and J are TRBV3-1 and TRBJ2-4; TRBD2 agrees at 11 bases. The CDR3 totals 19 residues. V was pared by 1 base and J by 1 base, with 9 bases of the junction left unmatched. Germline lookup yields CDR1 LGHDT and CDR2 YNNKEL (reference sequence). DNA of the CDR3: TGTGCCAGCAGCCAAGTAGCGGGAGGGCCAGGGTGGGCCAAAAACATTCAGTACTTC. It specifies CASSQVAGGPGWAKNIQYF.

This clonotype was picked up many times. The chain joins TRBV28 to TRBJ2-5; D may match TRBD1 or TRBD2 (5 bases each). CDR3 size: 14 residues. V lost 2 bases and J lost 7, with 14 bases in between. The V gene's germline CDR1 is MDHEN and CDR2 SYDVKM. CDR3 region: CASSLEEGWGTQYF. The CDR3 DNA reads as TGTGCCAGCAGTTTAGAAGAGGGGTGGGGGACCCAGTACTTC.

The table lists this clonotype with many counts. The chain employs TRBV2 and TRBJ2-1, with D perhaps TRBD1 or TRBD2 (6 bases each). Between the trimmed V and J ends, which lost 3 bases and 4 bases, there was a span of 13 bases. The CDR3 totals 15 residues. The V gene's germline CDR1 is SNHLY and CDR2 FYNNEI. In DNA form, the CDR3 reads TGTGCCAGCAGTGAGCATGCGGGACAATACAATGAGCAGTTCTTC. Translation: CASSEHAGQYNEQFF. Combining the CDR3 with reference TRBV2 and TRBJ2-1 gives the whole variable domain EPEVTQTPSHQVTQMGQEVILRCVPISNHLYFYWYRQILGQKVEFLVSFYNNEISEKSEIFDDQFSVERPDGSNFTLKIRSTKLEDSAMYFCASSEHAGQYNEQFFGPGTRLTVL.

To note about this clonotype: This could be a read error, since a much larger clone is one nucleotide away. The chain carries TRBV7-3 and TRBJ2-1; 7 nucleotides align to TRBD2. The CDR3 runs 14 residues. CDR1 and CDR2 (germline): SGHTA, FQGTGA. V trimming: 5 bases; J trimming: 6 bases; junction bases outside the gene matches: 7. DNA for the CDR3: TGTGCCAGCAGCGCTCTAGCGGAGATCAATGAGCAGTTCTTC. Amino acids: CASSALAEINEQFF.

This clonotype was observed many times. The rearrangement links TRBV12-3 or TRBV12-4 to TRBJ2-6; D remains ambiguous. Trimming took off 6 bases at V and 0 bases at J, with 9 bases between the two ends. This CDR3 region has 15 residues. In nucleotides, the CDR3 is TGTGCCAGCAGCCCCATATCCTCTGGGGCCAACGTCCTGACTTTC. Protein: CASSPISSGANVLTF.

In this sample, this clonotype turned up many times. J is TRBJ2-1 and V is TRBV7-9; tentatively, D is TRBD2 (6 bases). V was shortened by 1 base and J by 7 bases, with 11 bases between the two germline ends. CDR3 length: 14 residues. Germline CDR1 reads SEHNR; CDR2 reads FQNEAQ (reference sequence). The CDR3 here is CASSLGPGENEQFF. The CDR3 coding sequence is TGTGCCAGCAGCTTAGGCCCGGGGGAGAATGAGCAGTTCTTC. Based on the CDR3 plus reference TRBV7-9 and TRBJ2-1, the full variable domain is DTGVSQNPRHKITKRGQNVTFRCDPISEHNRLYWYRQTLGQGPEFLTYFQNEAQLEKSRLLSDRFSAERPKGSFSTLEIQRTEQGDSAMYLCASSLGPGENEQFFGPGTRLTVL.

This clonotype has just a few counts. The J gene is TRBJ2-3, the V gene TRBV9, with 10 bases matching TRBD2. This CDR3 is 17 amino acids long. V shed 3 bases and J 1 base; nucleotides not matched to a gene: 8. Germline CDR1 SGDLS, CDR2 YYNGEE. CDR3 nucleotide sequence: TGTGCCAGCAGCGGACAACTCGGACTAGCGGGCACAGATACGCAGTATTTT. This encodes CASSGQLGLAGTDTQYF.

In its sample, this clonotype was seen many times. This CDR3 reads CASSPPSGRAYNEQFF. As DNA, the CDR3 is TGTGCCAGCAGCCCTCCTAGCGGGAGGGCCTACAATGAGCAGTTCTTC. The chain combines TRBV7-9 with TRBJ2-1, with 12 positions matching TRBD2. Germline values: CDR1 SEHNR, CDR2 FQNEAQ (reference sequence). The V and J ends lost 5 bases and 2 bases, in that order; junction bases with no gene match: 4. The CDR3 has 16 amino acids.

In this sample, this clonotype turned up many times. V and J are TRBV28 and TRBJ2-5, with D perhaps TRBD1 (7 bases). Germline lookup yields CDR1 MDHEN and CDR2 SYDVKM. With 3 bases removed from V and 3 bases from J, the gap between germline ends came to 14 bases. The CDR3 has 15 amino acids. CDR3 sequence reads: CASSLIRRGEETQYF. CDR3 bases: TGTGCCAGCAGTTTGATTCGCAGGGGGGAAGAGACCCAGTACTTC.

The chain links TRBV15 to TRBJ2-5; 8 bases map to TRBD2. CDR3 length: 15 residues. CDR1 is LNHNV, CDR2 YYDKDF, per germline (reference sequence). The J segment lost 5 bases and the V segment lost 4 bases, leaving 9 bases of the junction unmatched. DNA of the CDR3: TGTGCCACCAGCATTCCTTCTGGACTAGCTGAGACCCAGTACTTC. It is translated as CATSIPSGLAETQYF.

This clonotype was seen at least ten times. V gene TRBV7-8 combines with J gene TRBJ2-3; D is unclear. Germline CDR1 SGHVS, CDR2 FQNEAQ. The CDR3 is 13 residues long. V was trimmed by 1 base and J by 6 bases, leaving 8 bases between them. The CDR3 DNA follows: TGTGCCAGCAGCTTAGTTTCCGAGGATACGCAGTATTTT. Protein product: CASSLVSEDTQYF.

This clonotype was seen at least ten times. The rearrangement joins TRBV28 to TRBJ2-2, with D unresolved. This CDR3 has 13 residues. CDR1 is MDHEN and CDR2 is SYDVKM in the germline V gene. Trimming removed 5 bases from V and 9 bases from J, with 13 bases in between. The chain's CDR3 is CASSQTWTRELFF. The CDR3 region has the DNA TGTGCCAGCAGTCAAACCTGGACCAGGGAGCTGTTTTTT.

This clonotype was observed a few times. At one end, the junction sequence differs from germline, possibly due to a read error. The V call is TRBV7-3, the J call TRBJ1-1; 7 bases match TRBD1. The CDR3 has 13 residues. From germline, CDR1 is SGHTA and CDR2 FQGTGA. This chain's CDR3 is CAGSPQATGRAFF. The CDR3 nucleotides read TGTGCCGGCAGCCCACAAGCGACAGGGCGGGCTTTCTTT.

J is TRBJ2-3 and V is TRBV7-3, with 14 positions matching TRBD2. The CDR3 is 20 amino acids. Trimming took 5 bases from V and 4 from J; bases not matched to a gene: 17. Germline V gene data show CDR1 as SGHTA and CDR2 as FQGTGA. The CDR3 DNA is TGTGCCAGCAGCCCTTCGGGGGATGGGACTAGCGGGAGAGGAGCAGATACGCAGTATTTT. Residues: CASSPSGDGTSGRGADTQYF. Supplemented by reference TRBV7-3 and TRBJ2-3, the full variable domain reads GAGVSQTPSNKVTEKGKYVELRCDPISGHTALYWYRQSLGQGPEFLIYFQGTGAADDSGLPNDRFFAVRPEGSVSTLKIQRTERGDSAVYLCASSPSGDGTSGRGADTQYFGPGTRLTVL.

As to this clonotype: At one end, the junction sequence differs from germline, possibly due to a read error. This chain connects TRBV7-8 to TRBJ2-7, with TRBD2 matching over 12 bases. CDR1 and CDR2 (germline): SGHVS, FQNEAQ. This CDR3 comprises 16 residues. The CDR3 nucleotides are TGCGCCAGCAGCCAAGAAGAGACTAGCGGGGGATACGAGCAGTACTTC. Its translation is CASSQEETSGGYEQYF.

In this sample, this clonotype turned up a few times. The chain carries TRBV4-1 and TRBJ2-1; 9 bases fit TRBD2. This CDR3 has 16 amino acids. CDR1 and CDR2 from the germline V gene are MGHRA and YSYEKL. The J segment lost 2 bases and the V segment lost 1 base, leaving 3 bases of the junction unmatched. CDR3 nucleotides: TGCGCCAGCAGCCAAGGACTAGCGGCTCCCTACAATGAGCAGTTCTTC. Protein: CASSQGLAAPYNEQFF.

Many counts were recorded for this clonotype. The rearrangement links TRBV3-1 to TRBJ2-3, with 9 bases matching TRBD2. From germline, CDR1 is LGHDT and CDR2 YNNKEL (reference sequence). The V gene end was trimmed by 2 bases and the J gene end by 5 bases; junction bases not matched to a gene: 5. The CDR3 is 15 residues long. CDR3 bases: TGTGCCAGCAGCCAACCAGCGGGAGGTGGAGATACGCAGTATTTT. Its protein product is CASSQPAGGGDTQYF.

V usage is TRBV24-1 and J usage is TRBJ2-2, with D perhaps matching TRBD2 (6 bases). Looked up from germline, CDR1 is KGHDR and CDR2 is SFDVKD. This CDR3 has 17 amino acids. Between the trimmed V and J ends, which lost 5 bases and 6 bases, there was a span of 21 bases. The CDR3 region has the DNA TGTGCCACCAGTGGACCACCGGGGGATTTAGACGCCGGGGAGCTGTTTTTT. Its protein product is CATSGPPGDLDAGELFF.

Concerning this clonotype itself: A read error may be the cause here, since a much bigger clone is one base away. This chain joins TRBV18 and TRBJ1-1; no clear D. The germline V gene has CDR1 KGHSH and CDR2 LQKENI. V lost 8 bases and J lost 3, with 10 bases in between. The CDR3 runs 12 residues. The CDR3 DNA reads TGTGCCAGCCCACAACTAGACACTGAAGCTTTCTTT. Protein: CASPQLDTEAFF.

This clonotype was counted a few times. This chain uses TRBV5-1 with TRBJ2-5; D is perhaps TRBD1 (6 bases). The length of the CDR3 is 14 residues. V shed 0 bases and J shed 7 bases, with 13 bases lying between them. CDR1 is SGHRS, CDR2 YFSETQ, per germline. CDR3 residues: CASSLGSGDVTQYF. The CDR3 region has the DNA TGCGCCAGCAGCTTGGGTTCAGGGGATGTGACCCAGTACTTC. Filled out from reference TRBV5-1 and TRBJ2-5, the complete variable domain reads KAGVTQTPRYLIKTRGQQVTLSCSPISGHRSVSWYQQTPGQGLQFLFEYFSETQRNKGNFPGRFSGRQFSNSRSEMNVSTLELGDSALYLCASSLGSGDVTQYFGPGTRLLVL.

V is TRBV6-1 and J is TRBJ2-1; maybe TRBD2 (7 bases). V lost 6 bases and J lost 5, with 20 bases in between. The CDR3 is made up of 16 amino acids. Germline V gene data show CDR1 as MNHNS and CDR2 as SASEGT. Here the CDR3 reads CASRGGGSGTHNEQFF. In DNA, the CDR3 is TGTGCCAGCAGGGGGGGGGGCAGCGGAACCCACAATGAGCAGTTCTTC.

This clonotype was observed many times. CDR3 sequence: CSASDGGMNTEAFF. The CDR3 DNA reads as TGCAGTGCTAGTGATGGTGGGATGAACACTGAAGCTTTCTTT. The rearrangement joins TRBV20-1 to TRBJ1-1; no clear D gene. The CDR3 sequence is 14 residues long. Trimming shortened V by 3 bases and J by 0 bases, and 11 bases separated the two germline ends. Germline CDR1 DFQATT, CDR2 SNEGSKA (reference sequence).

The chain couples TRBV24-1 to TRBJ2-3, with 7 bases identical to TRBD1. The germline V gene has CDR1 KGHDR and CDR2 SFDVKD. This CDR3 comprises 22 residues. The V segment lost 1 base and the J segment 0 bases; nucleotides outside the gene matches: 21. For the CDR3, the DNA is TGTGCCACCAGTGATTTAATCAAAGGACAGGACCATCAATCCTTTAGCACAGATACGCAGTATTTT. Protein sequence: CATSDLIKGQDHQSFSTDTQYF.

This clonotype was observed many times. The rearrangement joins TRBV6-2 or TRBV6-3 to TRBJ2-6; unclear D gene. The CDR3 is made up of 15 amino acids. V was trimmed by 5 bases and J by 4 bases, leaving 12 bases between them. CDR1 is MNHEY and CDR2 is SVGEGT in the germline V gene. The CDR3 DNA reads TGTGCCAGCAGTCACACCTTAATGGGGGCCAACGTCCTGACTTTC. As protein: CASSHTLMGANVLTF.

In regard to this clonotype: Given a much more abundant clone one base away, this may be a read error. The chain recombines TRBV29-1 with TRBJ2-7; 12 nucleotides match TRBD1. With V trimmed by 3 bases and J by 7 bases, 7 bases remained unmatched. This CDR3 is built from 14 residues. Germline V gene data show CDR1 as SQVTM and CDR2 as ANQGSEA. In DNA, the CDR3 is TGCAGCGTTGAGGAGGGACAGGGGGCTGGTGAGCAGTACTTC. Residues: CSVEEGQGAGEQYF.

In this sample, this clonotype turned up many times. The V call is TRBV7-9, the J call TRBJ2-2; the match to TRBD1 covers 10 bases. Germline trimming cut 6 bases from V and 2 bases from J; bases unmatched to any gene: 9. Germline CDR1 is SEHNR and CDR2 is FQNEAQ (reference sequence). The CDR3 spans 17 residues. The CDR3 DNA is TGTGCCAGCAGGGGGATCCGGGACAGGGGAAACACCGGGGAGCTGTTTTTT. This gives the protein CASRGIRDRGNTGELFF.

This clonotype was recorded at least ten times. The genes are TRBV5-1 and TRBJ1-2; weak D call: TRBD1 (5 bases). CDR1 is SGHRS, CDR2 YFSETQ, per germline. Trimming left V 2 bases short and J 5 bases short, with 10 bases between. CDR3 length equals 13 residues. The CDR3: CASSFGTAYGYTF. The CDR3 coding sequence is TGCGCCAGCAGCTTCGGGACGGCTTATGGCTACACCTTC. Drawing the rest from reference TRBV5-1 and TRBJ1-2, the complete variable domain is KAGVTQTPRYLIKTRGQQVTLSCSPISGHRSVSWYQQTPGQGLQFLFEYFSETQRNKGNFPGRFSGRQFSNSRSEMNVSTLELGDSALYLCASSFGTAYGYTFGSGTRLTVV.

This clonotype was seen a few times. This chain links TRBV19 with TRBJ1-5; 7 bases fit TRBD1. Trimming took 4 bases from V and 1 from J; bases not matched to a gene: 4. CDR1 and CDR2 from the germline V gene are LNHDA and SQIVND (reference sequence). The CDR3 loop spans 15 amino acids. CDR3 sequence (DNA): TGTGCCAGTAGTAGGGAGACAGGGAGCAATCAGCCCCAGCATTTT. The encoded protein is CASSRETGSNQPQHF.

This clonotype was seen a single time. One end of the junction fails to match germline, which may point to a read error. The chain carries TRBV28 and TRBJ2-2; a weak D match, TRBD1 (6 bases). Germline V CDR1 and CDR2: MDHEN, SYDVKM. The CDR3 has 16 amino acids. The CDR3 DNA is TGTGCCAGCAGCCATGGGGGCGCTTCGAAGACCGGGGAGCTGTTTTTT. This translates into CASSHGGASKTGELFF.